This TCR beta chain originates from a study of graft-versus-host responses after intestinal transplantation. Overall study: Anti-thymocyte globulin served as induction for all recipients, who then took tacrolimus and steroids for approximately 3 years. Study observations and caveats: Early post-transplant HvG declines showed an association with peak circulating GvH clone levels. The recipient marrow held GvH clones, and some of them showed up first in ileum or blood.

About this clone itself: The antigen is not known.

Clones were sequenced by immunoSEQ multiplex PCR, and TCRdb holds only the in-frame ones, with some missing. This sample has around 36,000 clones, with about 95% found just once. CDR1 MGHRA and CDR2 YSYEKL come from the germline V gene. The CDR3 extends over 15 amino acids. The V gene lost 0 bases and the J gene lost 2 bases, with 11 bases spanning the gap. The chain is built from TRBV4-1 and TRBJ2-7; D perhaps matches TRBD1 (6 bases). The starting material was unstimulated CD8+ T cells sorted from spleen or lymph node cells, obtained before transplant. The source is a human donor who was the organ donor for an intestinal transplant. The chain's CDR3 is CASSQDGAGAYEQYF. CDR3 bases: TGCGCCAGCAGCCAAGATGGGGCAGGGGCCTACGAGCAGTACTTC.